These 29 T cell receptor beta chains were sequenced from one sample in a study of identical twins. TCRdb used MiXCR to reprocess the 5' RACE reads, holding one entry per CDR3 protein. The sample carries 690,000 or so distinct CDR3 sequences, around 8.6% recorded once. The same data also went into a second study, on yellow fever vaccine responses in identical twins.

Sequenced material: PBMCs. The receptors shown here come from a woman aged 18-29 years in good health.

Many counts were recorded for this clonotype. The rearrangement joins TRBV7-4 to TRBJ2-1; D not certain. Trimming stripped 2 bases from V and 0 bases from J, with 11 bases between. The CDR3 runs 16 residues. Germline CDR1 is SGHVT and CDR2 is SQSDAQ. CDR3 in DNA: TGTGCCAGCAGCTTAACCCCGTGTCGCTCCTACAATGAGCAGTTCTTC. Its translation: CASSLTPCRSYNEQFF.

There are a few counts of this clonotype. This chain connects TRBV7-2 to TRBJ2-5; a weak D match, TRBD1 (6 bases). The CDR3 extends over 16 amino acids. The germline CDR1 and CDR2 sequences are SGHTA and FQGNSA. V lost 3 bases and J 4 bases, leaving 18 bases between the germline ends. As DNA, the CDR3 is TGTGCCAGCAGCTTCCCCCCGGGCAGGGGAAGAGAGACCCAGTACTTC. Translating gives CASSFPPGRGRETQYF.

In its sample, this clonotype was seen a few times. The V and J genes are TRBV29-1 and TRBJ2-1, with TRBD1 matching over 9 bases. Unmatched junction bases numbered 8, after V lost 6 bases and J lost 5 bases. The CDR3 has 14 amino acids. Germline V lookup: CDR1 SQVTM, CDR2 ANQGSEA. The CDR3 DNA reads TGCAGCGTGCCGACCGGGACAGGGCACAATGAGCAGTTCTTC. This encodes CSVPTGTGHNEQFF.

This clonotype has only a few counts. The genes are TRBV25-1 and TRBJ2-3; D might be TRBD1 (5 bases). From germline, CDR1 is MGHDK and CDR2 SYGVNS. The V end lost 6 bases, the J end lost 2 bases, and 15 bases lay between the germline ends. This CDR3 contains 15 residues. The CDR3 DNA reads TGTGCCAGCAGGGGGCATAGGCAGCTCACAGATACGCAGTATTTT. It is translated as CASRGHRQLTDTQYF.

The genes are TRBV18 and TRBJ2-1, with D unresolved. V lost 2 bases and J 9 bases, leaving 14 bases between the germline ends. The CDR3 sequence is 14 residues long. CDR1 is KGHSH, CDR2 LQKENI, per germline. The CDR3 region is CASSPLKVASEQFF. The CDR3 nucleotides are TGTGCCAGCTCACCATTGAAGGTAGCTAGTGAGCAGTTCTTC. Full variable domain (rest looked up from reference TRBV18 and TRBJ2-1): NAGVMQNPRHLVRRRGQEARLRCSPMKGHSHVYWYRQLPEEGLKFMVYLQKENIIDESGMPKERFSAEFPKEGPSILRIQQVVRGDSAAYFCASSPLKVASEQFFGPGTRLTVL.

This clonotype came up many times. The V and J genes are TRBV5-5 and TRBJ2-7, with 8 bases fitting TRBD1. V lost 1 base, J lost 5 bases, and 8 bases stayed unmatched. There are 15 residues in the CDR3. CDR1 and CDR2 from the germline V gene are SGHKS and YYEKEE (reference sequence). The chain's CDR3 is CASSLSGTGRDEQYF. CDR3 coding DNA: TGTGCCAGCAGCTTGTCGGGGACAGGACGCGACGAGCAGTACTTC.

This clonotype was counted only a few times. The chain joins TRBV4-2 to TRBJ2-6; TRBD1 matches 7 bases. The germline V gene has CDR1 LGHNA and CDR2 YNFKEQ. J was trimmed by 0 bases and V by 0 bases; bases with no gene match: 14. The CDR3 extends over 21 amino acids. CDR3 coding DNA: TGTGCCAGCAGCCAAGAGAGGGTGACAGGGTTGGTACCCTCTGGGGCCAACGTCCTGACTTTC. Protein product: CASSQERVTGLVPSGANVLTF.

At least ten counts were recorded for this clonotype. J is TRBJ2-1 and V is TRBV20-1; D not certain. Germline V CDR1 and CDR2: DFQATT, SNEGSKA (reference sequence). The CDR3 sequence is 16 residues long. Trimming took off 2 bases at V and 8 bases at J, with 22 bases between the two ends. The chain's CDR3 is CSARRWAPEPSDEQFF. In DNA, the CDR3 is TGCAGTGCTAGAAGGTGGGCCCCGGAGCCCTCGGATGAGCAGTTCTTC.

This clonotype has just a few counts. This sequence joins TRBV20-1 and TRBJ2-7, with 11 bases fitting TRBD2. This CDR3 comprises 14 residues. The V and J ends lost 1 base and 6 bases, in that order; junction bases with no gene match: 5. Germline lookup yields CDR1 DFQATT and CDR2 SNEGSKA (reference sequence). CDR3 sequence (DNA): TGCAGTGCTAGAGCACTAGCGGGAGTTGGCGAGCAGTACTTC. It yields the protein CSARALAGVGEQYF.

This chain connects TRBV9 to TRBJ1-1, with 7 bases matching TRBD1. Germline CDR1 is SGDLS and CDR2 is YYNGEE. CDR3 size: 16 residues. V trimming: 3 bases; J trimming: 6 bases; junction bases outside the gene matches: 14. In nucleotides, the CDR3 is TGTGCCAGCAGCGCTCCCGGGACAGTTCCCCGGGCTGAAGCTTTCTTT. Amino acids: CASSAPGTVPRAEAFF.

V usage is TRBV24-1 and J usage is TRBJ2-6; perhaps TRBD1 as D (6 bases). CDR1 is KGHDR and CDR2 is SFDVKD in the germline V gene. With 9 bases removed from V and 4 bases from J, the gap between germline ends came to 15 bases. The length of the CDR3 is 15 residues. The CDR3 loop reads CATGNRVDGANVLTF. The CDR3 bases are TGTGCCACCGGGAACAGGGTGGACGGGGCCAACGTCCTGACTTTC.

V gene TRBV6-1 combines with J gene TRBJ2-1, with TRBD2 identical over 7 bases. Looked up from germline, CDR1 is MNHNS and CDR2 is SASEGT. The length of the CDR3 is 13 residues. Trimming cost V 6 bases and J 12 bases; bases outside gene matches: 11. CDR3 in DNA: TGTGCCAGCAGCCCGATGAGGACGGGGGGGCAGTTCTTC. Protein: CASSPMRTGGQFF.

This clonotype was picked up a small number of times. The chain couples TRBV12-3 or TRBV12-4 to TRBJ2-7; D remains unclear. Trimming stripped 2 bases from V and 4 bases from J, with 9 bases between. The CDR3 totals 13 residues. The CDR3 DNA sequence: TGTGCCAGCAGTTTACGTACAGCTTACGAGCAGTACTTC. Translation gives CASSLRTAYEQYF.

This chain uses TRBV19 with TRBJ2-2, with 8 bases matching TRBD1. The junction had 7 bases not matched to a gene; V was cut back by 7 bases and J by 0 bases. This CDR3 has 16 amino acids. The germline gives CDR1 LNHDA, CDR2 SQIVND (reference sequence). This CDR3 reads CASTKGTGANTGELFF. The CDR3 DNA reads as TGTGCCAGTACCAAAGGGACAGGCGCGAACACCGGGGAGCTGTTTTTT.

This clonotype has a handful of counts. This CDR3 reads CSATAETQYF. The CDR3 coding sequence is TGCAGTGCTACCGCTGAGACCCAGTACTTC. This chain joins TRBV20-1 and TRBJ2-5; D is unclear. This CDR3 has 10 residues. CDR1 is DFQATT, CDR2 SNEGSKA, per germline (reference sequence). Trimming pared 4 bases from V and 5 bases from J, leaving 5 bases between.

The V call is TRBV30, the J call TRBJ2-2, with D maybe TRBD2 (5 bases). The germline V gene has CDR1 GTSNPN and CDR2 SVGIG (reference sequence). Trimming stripped 0 bases from V and 11 bases from J, with 13 bases between. The CDR3 is 13 residues long. The CDR3 loop is CAWSVQGGYELFF. CDR3 sequence (DNA): TGTGCCTGGAGTGTACAAGGAGGCTACGAGCTGTTTTTT.

This clonotype was observed a handful of times. This chain connects TRBV12-3 or TRBV12-4 to TRBJ2-3, with 7 bases fitting TRBD2. V was pared by 7 bases and J by 2 bases, with 9 bases of the junction left unmatched. This CDR3 region has 15 residues. DNA for the CDR3: TGTGCCAGCACCAACCAAGCGGGAATCACAGATACGCAGTATTTT. Its protein product is CASTNQAGITDTQYF.

This clonotype has ten or more counts. J is TRBJ2-4 and V is TRBV29-1; 8 positions agree with TRBD1. CDR1 is SQVTM, CDR2 ANQGSEA, per germline. The CDR3 totals 14 residues. V lost 4 bases, J lost 4 bases, and 6 bases stayed unmatched. The DNA for the CDR3 is TGCAGCGTTGGGGACAGGATGATAAAAAACATTCAGTACTTC. Protein: CSVGDRMIKNIQYF.

This clonotype occurred many times. This sequence joins TRBV29-1 and TRBJ1-2; 9 bases align to TRBD1. Trimming at V came to 7 bases and at J to 10 bases, leaving 13 bases not matched to a gene. The CDR3 totals 13 residues. Germline V gives CDR1 SQVTM, CDR2 ANQGSEA. CDR3 sequence (DNA): TGCAGCGCGGGCTCGGGGACAGGGAGTGACTACACCTTC. Translated: CSAGSGTGSDYTF. Drawing the rest from reference TRBV29-1 and TRBJ1-2, the complete variable domain is SAVISQKPSRDICQRGTSLTIQCQVDSQVTMMFWYRQQPGQSLTLIATANQGSEATYESGFVIDKFPISRPNLTFSTLTVSNMSPEDSSIYLCSAGSGTGSDYTFGSGTRLTVV.

At least ten counts were recorded for this clonotype. This chain connects TRBV5-6 to TRBJ2-7; D is perhaps TRBD2 (5 bases). CDR1 is SGHDT and CDR2 is YYEEEE in the germline V gene. The ends were cut back, 0 bases at V and 5 bases at J, with 15 bases in the middle. The CDR3 is 15 amino acids. CDR3 DNA sequence: TGTGCCAGCAGCTTGGCCGGAGCGGCCGGCAACGAGCAGTACTTC. This encodes CASSLAGAAGNEQYF.

This clonotype was counted at least ten times. The chain recombines TRBV12-3 or TRBV12-4 with TRBJ2-2; D is perhaps TRBD2 (6 bases). The CDR3 extends over 12 amino acids. Trimming removed 6 bases at V and 7 bases at J, with 9 bases between. The CDR3 DNA sequence: TGTGCCAGCAGCCGGGACTTCGGGGAGCTGTTTTTT. Translation: CASSRDFGELFF.

In this sample, this clonotype turned up many times. The chain couples TRBV20-1 to TRBJ2-5; D may match TRBD1 or TRBD2 (5 bases each). Per germline, CDR1 DFQATT and CDR2 SNEGSKA (reference sequence). V was trimmed by 2 bases and J by 1 base, leaving 14 bases between them. The CDR3 has 15 residues. The CDR3 spells CSARPPSGAQETQYF. The CDR3 region has the DNA TGCAGTGCTAGACCTCCCTCCGGGGCCCAAGAGACCCAGTACTTC.

The gene calls are TRBV24-1 and TRBJ1-1; TRBD1 matches at 10 bases. The germline V gene encodes CDR1 KGHDR and CDR2 SFDVKD. The CDR3 is made up of 12 amino acids. The V gene end was trimmed by 3 bases and the J gene end by 14 bases; junction bases not matched to a gene: 5. CDR3 amino acids: CATSDPRTGGFF. The DNA of the CDR3 is TGTGCCACCAGTGATCCCAGGACAGGGGGGTTCTTT.

This chain joins TRBV24-1 and TRBJ2-3; TRBD1 or TRBD2 may be the D gene (5 bases each). Germline V gives CDR1 KGHDR, CDR2 SFDVKD. Trimming removed 3 bases from V and 5 bases from J, with 11 bases in between. This CDR3 region has 14 residues. Here the CDR3 reads CATSDRDAKDTQYF. The DNA for the CDR3 is TGTGCCACCAGTGATAGGGACGCCAAAGATACGCAGTATTTT.

This chain uses TRBV7-3 with TRBJ2-1; 13 bases are shared with TRBD2. The V gene's germline CDR1 is SGHTA and CDR2 FQGTGA. With 6 bases clipped from V and 6 bases from J, the junction kept 5 bases outside the gene matches. This CDR3 contains 15 residues. The CDR3 sequence: CASRRGLAGANEQFF. The CDR3, as DNA: TGTGCCAGCAGACGTGGACTAGCGGGGGCCAATGAGCAGTTCTTC.

This clonotype was seen more than once but under ten times. V is TRBV5-6 and J is TRBJ1-1; no clear D gene. V was clipped by 6 bases and J by 0 bases, with 27 bases between them. Germline-derived CDR1 and CDR2 are SGHDT and YYEEEE. The CDR3 loop spans 19 amino acids. CDR3 nucleotide sequence: TGTGCCAGCACCAATCGACGAAGGTGGGGTCGTAGAATGAACACTGAAGCTTTCTTT. As protein: CASTNRRRWGRRMNTEAFF.

This clonotype was observed a handful of times. This sequence joins TRBV19 and TRBJ1-2, with D unclear. The CDR3 is made up of 15 amino acids. Germline values: CDR1 LNHDA, CDR2 SQIVND (reference sequence). V shed 0 bases and J shed 3 bases, with 11 bases lying between them. For the CDR3, the DNA is TGTGCCAGTAGTATAGATCGTCAGGCACACTATGGCTACACCTTC. This encodes CASSIDRQAHYGYTF. Drawing the rest from reference TRBV19 and TRBJ1-2, the complete variable domain is DGGITQSPKYLFRKEGQNVTLSCEQNLNHDAMYWYRQDPGQGLRLIYYSQIVNDFQKGDIAEGYSVSREKKESFPLTVTSAQKNPTAFYLCASSIDRQAHYGYTFGSGTRLTVV.

The V gene is TRBV20-1, the J gene TRBJ1-2, with 7 bases lining up with TRBD1. The V gene end was trimmed by 0 bases and the J gene end by 7 bases; junction bases not matched to a gene: 14. CDR3 size: 16 residues. From germline, CDR1 is DFQATT and CDR2 SNEGSKA (reference sequence). The DNA of the CDR3 is TGCAGTGCTAGAGAAGGGGGCGCGTCTTCCGGTCCTGGCTACACCTTC. Protein sequence: CSAREGGASSGPGYTF.

The chain recombines TRBV2 with TRBJ2-7; D is uncertain. The CDR3 has 13 amino acids. Germline V gives CDR1 SNHLY, CDR2 FYNNEI. The CDR3 region is CVSSPGPTYEQYF. The DNA for the CDR3 is TGTGTCTCCAGCCCAGGCCCCACCTACGAGCAGTACTTC.